This T cell receptor beta chain is from a study of Ad26.COV2.S vaccination and SARS-CoV-2 variants. Findings and limits, study-wide: Individuals receiving vaccine had higher spike-specific TCR breadth than placebo recipients did. A substantial breadth of spike-specific CD8+ and CD4+ T cell responses after vaccination has been reported.

The sample's treatment: about 20 received Ad26.COV2.S at low or high dose, single or two shots; 5 received placebo; per-sample allocation not given. Samples were taken on day 63 after the first vaccine or placebo injection. Its platform was an Ad26 vector, and its expressed antigen was Wuhan-strain SARS-CoV-2 spike. The assay was immunoSEQ multiplex PCR, and TCRdb's table has in-frame clones only and misses some. The profile shows approximately 400,000 clones, roughly four fifths of them singletons. As to this clone: What it recognizes is unknown.

The germline V gene encodes CDR1 MGHDK and CDR2 SYGVNS. The CDR3 length is 16 residues. Trimming left V 0 bases short and J 7 bases short, with 13 bases between. The sample in question was peripheral blood, obtained in a trial of Ad26.COV2.S vaccine versus placebo. The chain couples TRBV25-1 to TRBJ1-6; possible D gene TRBD1, 5 bases. The TCR sequence derives from a person aged 18-65 years who received the Ad26.COV2.S COVID-19 vaccine or a placebo. CDR3 amino acids: CASSEYKGRTNSPLHF. The CDR3 region has the DNA TGTGCCAGCAGTGAATATAAGGGGCGTACAAATTCACCCCTCCACTTT.